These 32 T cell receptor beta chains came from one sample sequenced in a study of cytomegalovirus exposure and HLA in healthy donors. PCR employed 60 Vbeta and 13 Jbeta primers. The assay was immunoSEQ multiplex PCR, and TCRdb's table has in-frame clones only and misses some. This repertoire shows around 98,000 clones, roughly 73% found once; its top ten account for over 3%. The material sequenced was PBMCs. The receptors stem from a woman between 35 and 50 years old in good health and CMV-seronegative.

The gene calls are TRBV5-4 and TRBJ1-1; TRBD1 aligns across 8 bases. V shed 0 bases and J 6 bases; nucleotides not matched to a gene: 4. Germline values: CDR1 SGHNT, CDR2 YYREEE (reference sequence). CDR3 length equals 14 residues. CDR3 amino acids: CASSLVTGVSEAFF. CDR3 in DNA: TGTGCCAGCAGCTTGGTGACAGGGGTGTCTGAAGCTTTCTTT.

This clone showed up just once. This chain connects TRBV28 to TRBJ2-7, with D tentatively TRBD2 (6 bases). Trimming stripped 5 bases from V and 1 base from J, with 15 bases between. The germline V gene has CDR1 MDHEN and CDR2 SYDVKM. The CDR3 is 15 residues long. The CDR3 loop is CASSPLGGKSYEQYF. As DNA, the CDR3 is TGTGCCAGCAGTCCCCTCGGGGGAAAGTCCTACGAGCAGTACTTC. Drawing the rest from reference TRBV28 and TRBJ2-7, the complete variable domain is DVKVTQSSRYLVKRTGEKVFLECVQDMDHENMFWYRQDPGLGLRLIYFSYDVKMKEKGDIPEGYSVSREKKERFSLILESASTNQTSMYLCASSPLGGKSYEQYFGPGTRLTVT.

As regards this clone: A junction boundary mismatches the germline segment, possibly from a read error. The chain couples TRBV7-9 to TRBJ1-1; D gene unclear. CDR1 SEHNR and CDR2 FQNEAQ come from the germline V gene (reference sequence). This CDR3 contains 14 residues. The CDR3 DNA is TGTTCCAGCAGCTTAGTTCCGGGATATGGTGAAGCTTTCTTT. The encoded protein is CSSSLVPGYGEAFF.

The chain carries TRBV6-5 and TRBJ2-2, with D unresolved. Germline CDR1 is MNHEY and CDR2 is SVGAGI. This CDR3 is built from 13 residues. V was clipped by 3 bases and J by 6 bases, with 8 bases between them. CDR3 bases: TGTGCCAGCAGTTATTATGACTCCGGGGAGCTGTTTTTT. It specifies CASSYYDSGELFF.

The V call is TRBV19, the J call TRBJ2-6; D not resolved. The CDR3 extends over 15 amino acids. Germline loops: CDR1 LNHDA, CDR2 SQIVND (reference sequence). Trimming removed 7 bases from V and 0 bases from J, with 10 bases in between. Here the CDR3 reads CASNDKTSGANVLTF. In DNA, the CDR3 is TGTGCCAGTAACGACAAGACCTCTGGGGCCAACGTCCTGACTTTC. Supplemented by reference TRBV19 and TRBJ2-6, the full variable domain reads DGGITQSPKYLFRKEGQNVTLSCEQNLNHDAMYWYRQDPGQGLRLIYYSQIVNDFQKGDIAEGYSVSREKKESFPLTVTSAQKNPTAFYLCASNDKTSGANVLTFGAGSRLTVL.

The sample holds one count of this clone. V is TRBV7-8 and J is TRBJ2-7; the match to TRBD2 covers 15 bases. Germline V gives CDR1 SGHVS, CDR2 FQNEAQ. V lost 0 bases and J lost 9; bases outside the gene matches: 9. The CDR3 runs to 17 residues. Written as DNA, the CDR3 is TGTGCCAGCAGCTTAGCCCGCCTCGGGACTAGCGGGGGGAGGCAGTACTTC. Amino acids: CASSLARLGTSGGRQYF.

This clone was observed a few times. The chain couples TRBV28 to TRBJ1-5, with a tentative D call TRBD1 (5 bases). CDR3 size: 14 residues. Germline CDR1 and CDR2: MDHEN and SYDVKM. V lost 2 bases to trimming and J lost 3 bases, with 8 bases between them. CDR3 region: CASSLVTDNQPQHF. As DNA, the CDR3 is TGTGCCAGCAGTTTAGTGACAGACAATCAGCCCCAGCATTTT.

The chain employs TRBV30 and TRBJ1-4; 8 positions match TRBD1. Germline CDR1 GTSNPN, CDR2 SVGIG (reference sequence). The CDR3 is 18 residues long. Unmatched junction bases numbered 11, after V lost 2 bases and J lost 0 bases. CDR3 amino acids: CAWSYPGTGIATNEKLFF. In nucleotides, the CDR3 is TGTGCCTGGAGTTACCCCGGGACAGGCATCGCAACTAATGAAAAACTGTTTTTT.

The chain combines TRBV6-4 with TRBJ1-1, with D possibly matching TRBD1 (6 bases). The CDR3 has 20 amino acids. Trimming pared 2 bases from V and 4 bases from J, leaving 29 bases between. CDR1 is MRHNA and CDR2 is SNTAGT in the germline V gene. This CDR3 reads CASSDLQDAGQFILSTEAFF. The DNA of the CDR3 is TGTGCCAGCAGTGACCTTCAAGATGCCGGACAGTTTATACTGAGCACTGAAGCTTTCTTT.

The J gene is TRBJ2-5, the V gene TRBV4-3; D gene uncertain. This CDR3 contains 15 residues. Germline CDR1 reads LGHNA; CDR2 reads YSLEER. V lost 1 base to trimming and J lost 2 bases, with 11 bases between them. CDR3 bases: TGCGCCAGCAGCCAAGGGGCGTACTCTCAAGAGACCCAGTACTTC. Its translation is CASSQGAYSQETQYF.

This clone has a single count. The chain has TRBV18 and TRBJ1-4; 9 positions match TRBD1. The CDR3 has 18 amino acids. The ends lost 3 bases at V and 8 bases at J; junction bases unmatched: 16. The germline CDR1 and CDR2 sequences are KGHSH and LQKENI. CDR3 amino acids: CASSPGQGGGDGGEKLFF. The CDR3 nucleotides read TGTGCCAGCTCACCGGGACAGGGCGGCGGAGACGGCGGCGAAAAACTGTTTTTT.

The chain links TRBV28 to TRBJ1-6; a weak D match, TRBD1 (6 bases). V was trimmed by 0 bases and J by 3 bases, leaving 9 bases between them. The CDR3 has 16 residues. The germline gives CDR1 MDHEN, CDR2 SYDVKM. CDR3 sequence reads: CASSLWGGLYNSPLHF. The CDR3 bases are TGTGCCAGCAGTTTATGGGGGGGGCTCTATAATTCACCCCTCCACTTT.

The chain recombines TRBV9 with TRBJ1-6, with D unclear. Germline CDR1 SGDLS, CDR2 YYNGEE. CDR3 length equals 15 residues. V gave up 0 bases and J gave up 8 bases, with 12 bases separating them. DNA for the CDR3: TGTGCCAGCAGCGTAGCGGCAGCCGGGGATTCACCCCTCCACTTT. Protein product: CASSVAAAGDSPLHF.

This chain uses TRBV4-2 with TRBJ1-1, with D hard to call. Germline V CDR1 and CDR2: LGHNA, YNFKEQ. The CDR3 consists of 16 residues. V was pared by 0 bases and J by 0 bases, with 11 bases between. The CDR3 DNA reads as TGTGCCAGCAGCCAAGACGACGGACTAATGAACACTGAAGCTTTCTTT. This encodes CASSQDDGLMNTEAFF.

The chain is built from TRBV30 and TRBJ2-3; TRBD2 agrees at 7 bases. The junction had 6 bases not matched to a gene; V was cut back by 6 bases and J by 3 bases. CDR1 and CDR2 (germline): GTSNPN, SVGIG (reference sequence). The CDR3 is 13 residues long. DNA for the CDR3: TGTGCCTGCTTGAGCGGGGTGACAGATACGCAGTATTTT. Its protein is CACLSGVTDTQYF.

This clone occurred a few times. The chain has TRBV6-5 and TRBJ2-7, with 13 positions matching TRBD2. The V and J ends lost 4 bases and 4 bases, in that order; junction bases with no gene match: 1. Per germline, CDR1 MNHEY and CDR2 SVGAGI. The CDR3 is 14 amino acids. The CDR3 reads CASSLGLAGYEQYF. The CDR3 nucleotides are TGTGCCAGCAGTTTGGGACTAGCGGGGTACGAGCAGTACTTC.

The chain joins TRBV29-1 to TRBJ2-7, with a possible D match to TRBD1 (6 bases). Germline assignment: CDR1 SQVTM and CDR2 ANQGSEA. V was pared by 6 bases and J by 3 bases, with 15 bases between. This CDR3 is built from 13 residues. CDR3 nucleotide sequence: TGCAGCGTCATGACAGGAGAAGGCTACGAGCAGTACTTC. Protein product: CSVMTGEGYEQYF.

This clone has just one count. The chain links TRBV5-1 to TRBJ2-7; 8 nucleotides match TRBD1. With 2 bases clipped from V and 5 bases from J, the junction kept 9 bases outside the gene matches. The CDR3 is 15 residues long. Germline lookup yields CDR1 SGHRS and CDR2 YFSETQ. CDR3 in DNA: TGCGCCAGCAGCTTAGGACAGGGCCACCGGCACGAGCAGTACTTC. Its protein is CASSLGQGHRHEQYF.

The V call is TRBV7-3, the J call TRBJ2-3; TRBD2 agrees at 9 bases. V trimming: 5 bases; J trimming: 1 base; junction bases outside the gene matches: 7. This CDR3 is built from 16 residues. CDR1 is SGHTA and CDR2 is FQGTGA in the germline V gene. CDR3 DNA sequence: TGTGCCAGCAGCCCGGAGACTAGCGGTGGCACAGATACGCAGTATTTT. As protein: CASSPETSGGTDTQYF.

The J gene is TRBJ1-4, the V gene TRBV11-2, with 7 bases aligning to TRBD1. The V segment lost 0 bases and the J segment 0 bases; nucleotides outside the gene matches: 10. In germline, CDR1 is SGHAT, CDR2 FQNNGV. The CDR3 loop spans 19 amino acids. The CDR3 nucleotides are TGTGCCAGCAGCTTAGATCCCCTTCAGGGGGGAGCAACTAATGAAAAACTGTTTTTT. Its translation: CASSLDPLQGGATNEKLFF. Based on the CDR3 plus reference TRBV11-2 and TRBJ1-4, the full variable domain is EAGVAQSPRYKIIEKRQSVAFWCNPISGHATLYWYQQILGQGPKLLIQFQNNGVVDDSQLPKDRFSAERLKGVDSTLKIQPAKLEDSAVYLCASSLDPLQGGATNEKLFFGSGTQLSVL.

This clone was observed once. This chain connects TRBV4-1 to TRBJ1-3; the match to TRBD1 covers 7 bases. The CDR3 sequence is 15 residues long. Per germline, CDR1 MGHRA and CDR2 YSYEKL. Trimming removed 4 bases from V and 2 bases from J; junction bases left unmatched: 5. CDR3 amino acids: CASSRLQGPGNTIYF. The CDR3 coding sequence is TGCGCCAGCAGCCGACTACAGGGGCCTGGAAACACCATATATTTT.

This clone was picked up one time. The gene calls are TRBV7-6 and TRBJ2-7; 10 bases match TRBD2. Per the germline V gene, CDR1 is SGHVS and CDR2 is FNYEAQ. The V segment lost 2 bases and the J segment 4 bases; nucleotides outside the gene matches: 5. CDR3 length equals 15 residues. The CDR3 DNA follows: TGTGCCAGCAGCTTATCTAGCGGGGGCCTTTACGAGCAGTACTTC. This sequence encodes CASSLSSGGLYEQYF.

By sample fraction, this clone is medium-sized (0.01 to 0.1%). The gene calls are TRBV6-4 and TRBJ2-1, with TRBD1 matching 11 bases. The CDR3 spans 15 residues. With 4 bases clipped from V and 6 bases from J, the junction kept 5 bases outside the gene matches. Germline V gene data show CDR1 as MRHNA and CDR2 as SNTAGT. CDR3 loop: CASSAGTGGGNEQFF. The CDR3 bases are TGTGCCAGCAGTGCCGGGACAGGGGGAGGCAATGAGCAGTTCTTC.

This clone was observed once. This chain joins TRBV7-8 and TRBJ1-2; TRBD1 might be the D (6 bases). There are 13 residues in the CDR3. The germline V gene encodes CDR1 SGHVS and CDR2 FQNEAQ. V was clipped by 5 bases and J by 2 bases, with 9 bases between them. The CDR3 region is CASSAGQNYGYTF. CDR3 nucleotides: TGTGCCAGCAGCGCAGGACAGAACTATGGCTACACCTTC.

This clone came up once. The CDR3, as DNA: TGTGCCAGCAGCTTAGGACTAGCGGGGGGCGAAAAAGAGACCCAGTACTTC. Its translation is CASSLGLAGGEKETQYF. The rearrangement joins TRBV7-6 to TRBJ2-5, with TRBD2 identical over 13 bases. Trimming at V came to 1 base and at J to 3 bases, leaving 5 bases not matched to a gene. Germline values: CDR1 SGHVS, CDR2 FNYEAQ. The CDR3 is 17 residues long.

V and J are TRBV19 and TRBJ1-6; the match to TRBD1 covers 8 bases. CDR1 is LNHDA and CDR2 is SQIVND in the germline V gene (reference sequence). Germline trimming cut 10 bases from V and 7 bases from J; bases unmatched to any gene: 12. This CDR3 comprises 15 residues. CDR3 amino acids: CATHPFGQGNSPLHF. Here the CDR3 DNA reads TGTGCCACTCACCCCTTTGGACAGGGAAATTCACCCCTCCACTTT.

The CDR3 DNA follows: TGTGCCAGCAGCCGCCGAGGGACAGAAACCAGCACAGATACGCAGTATTTT. This codes for CASSRRGTETSTDTQYF. V is TRBV7-9 and J is TRBJ2-3, with 7 bases fitting TRBD1. CDR3 length equals 17 residues. Germline trimming cut 5 bases from V and 0 bases from J; bases unmatched to any gene: 11. The V gene's germline CDR1 is SEHNR and CDR2 FQNEAQ (reference sequence). The variable domain in full, with the rest retrieved from reference TRBV7-9 and TRBJ2-3, is DTGVSQNPRHKITKRGQNVTFRCDPISEHNRLYWYRQTLGQGPEFLTYFQNEAQLEKSRLLSDRFSAERPKGSFSTLEIQRTEQGDSAMYLCASSRRGTETSTDTQYFGPGTRLTVL.

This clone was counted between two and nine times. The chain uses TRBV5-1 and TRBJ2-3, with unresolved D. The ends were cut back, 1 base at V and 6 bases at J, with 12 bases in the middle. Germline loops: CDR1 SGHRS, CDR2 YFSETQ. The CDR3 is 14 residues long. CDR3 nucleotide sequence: TGCGCCAGCAGCTTGTACGCGGTACGGGATACGCAGTATTTT. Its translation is CASSLYAVRDTQYF.

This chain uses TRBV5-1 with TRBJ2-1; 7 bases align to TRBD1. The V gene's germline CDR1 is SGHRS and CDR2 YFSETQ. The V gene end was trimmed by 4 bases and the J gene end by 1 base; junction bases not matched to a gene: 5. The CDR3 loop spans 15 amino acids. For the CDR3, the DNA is TGCGCCAGCAGCGTGAACAGGGGATCCTACAATGAGCAGTTCTTC. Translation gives CASSVNRGSYNEQFF.

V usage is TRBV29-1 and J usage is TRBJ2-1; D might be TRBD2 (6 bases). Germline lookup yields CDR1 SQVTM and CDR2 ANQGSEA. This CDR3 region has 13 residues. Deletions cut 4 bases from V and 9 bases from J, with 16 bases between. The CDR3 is CSVGFLSGGEQFF. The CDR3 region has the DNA TGCAGCGTTGGGTTTCTTAGCGGAGGTGAGCAGTTCTTC.

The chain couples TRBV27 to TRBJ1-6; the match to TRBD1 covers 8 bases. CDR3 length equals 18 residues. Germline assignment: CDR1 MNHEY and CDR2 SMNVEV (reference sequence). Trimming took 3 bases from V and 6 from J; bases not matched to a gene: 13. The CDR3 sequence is CASSLATRGTGGNSPLHF. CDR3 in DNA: TGTGCCAGCAGTTTGGCCACACGTGGGACAGGAGGTAATTCACCCCTCCACTTT.

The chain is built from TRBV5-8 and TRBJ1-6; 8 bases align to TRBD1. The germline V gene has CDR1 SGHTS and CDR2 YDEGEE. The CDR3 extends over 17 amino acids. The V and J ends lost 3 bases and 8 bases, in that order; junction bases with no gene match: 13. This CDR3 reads CASSSPGQGGPDSPLHF. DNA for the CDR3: TGTGCCAGCAGCTCACCCGGACAGGGTGGTCCTGATTCACCCCTCCACTTT.